This TCR beta chain was identified in a study of T cell responses to AZD1222 COVID-19 vaccine. Trimming removed 2 bases at V and 7 bases at J, with 14 bases between. Germline loops: CDR1 LGHDT, CDR2 YNNKEL (reference sequence). This CDR3 region has 14 residues. Whole-study findings and limits: Unmutated variant regions reportedly attract nearly half of all spike-specific TCRs. Spike-specific TCR breadth and depth both grew after two AZD1222 doses.

This clone was seen only a few times. Its antigen is not identified. Some clones are missing from TCRdb's copy, which holds only in-frame ones; the method was immunoSEQ multiplex PCR. The sample lists about 180,000 clones, 90% to 95% seen once, with roughly 1% in the top ten. This sample comprised peripheral blood, obtained 28 days after the second dose of the MenACWY control vaccine. This clonotype was obtained from an adult who received the MenACWY meningococcal vaccine as a control. The chain is built from TRBV3-1 (or the pseudogene TRBV3-2) and TRBJ2-5; D possibly corresponds to TRBD1 (5 bases). CDR3: CASSQPQQGATQYF. CDR3 nucleotide sequence: TGTGCCAGCAGCCAACCCCAGCAGGGTGCGACCCAGTACTTC.